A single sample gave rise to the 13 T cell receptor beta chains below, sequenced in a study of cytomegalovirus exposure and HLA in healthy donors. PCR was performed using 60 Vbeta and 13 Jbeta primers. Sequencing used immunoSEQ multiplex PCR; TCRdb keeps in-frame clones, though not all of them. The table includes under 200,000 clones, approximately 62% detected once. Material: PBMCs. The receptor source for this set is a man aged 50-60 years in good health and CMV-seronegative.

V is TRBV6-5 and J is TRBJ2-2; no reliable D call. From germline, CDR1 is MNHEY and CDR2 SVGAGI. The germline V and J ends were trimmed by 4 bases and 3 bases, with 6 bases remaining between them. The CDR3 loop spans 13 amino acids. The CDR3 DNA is TGTGCCAGCAGTTCCCGTTACACCGGGGAGCTGTTTTTT. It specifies CASSSRYTGELFF.

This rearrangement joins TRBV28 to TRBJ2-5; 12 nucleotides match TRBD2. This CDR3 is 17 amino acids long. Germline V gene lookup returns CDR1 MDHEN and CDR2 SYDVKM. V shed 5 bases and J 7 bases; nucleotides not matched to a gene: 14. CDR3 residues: CASSPSTSGGLGGTQYF. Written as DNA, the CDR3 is TGTGCCAGCAGTCCGTCGACTAGCGGGGGCCTCGGTGGGACCCAGTACTTC.

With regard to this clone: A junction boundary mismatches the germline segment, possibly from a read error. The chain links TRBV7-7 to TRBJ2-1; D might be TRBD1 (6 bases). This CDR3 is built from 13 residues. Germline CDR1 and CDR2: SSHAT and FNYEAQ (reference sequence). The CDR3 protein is CASSSTGGNEQFF. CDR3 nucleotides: TGTGCTAGCAGCTCGACAGGTGGCAATGAGCAGTTCTTC.

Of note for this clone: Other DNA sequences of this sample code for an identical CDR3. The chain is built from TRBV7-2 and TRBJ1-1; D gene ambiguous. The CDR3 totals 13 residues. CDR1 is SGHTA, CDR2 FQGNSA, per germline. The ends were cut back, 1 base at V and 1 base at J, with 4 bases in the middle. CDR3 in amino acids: CASSLGQNTEAFF. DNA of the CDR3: TGTGCCAGCAGCTTAGGGCAGAACACTGAAGCTTTCTTT.

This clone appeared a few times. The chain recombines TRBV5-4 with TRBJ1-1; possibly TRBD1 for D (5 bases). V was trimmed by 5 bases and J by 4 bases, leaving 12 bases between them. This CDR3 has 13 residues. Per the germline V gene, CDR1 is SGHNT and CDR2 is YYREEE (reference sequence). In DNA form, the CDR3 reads TGTGCCAGCAGTCCGCAGGGAGGCACTGAAGCTTTCTTT. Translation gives CASSPQGGTEAFF.

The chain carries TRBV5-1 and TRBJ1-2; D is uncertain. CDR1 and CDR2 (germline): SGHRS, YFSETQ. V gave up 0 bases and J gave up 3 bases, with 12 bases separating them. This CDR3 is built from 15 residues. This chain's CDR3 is CASSLAATLDYGYTF. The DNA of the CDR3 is TGCGCCAGCAGCTTGGCGGCCACCCTAGACTATGGCTACACCTTC.

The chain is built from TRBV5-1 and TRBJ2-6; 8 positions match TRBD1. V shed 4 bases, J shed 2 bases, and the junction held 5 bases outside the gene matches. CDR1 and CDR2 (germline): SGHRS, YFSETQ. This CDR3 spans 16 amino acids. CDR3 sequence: CASSILQGAGANVLTF. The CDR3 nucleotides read TGCGCCAGCAGCATTCTACAGGGGGCTGGGGCCAACGTCCTGACTTTC.

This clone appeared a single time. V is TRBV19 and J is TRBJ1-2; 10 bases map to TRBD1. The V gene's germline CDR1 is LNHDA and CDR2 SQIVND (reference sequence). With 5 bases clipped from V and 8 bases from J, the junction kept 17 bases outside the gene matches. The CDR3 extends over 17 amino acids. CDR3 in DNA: TGTGCCAGTAGTTTATCCGGGACAGGGGCTCCCTTGCGAGGCTACACCTTC. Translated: CASSLSGTGAPLRGYTF.

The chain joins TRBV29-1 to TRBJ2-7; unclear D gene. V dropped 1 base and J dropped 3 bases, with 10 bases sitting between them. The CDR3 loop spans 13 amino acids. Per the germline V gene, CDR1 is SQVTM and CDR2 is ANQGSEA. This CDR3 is CSVEGGSRYEQYF. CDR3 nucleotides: TGCAGCGTTGAAGGAGGCAGCCGCTACGAGCAGTACTTC.

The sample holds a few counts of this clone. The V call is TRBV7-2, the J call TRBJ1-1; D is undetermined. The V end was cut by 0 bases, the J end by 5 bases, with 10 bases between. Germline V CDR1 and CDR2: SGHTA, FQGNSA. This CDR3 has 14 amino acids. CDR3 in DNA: TGTGCCAGCAGCTTAGCTGCTGTTCGGACTGAAGCTTTCTTT. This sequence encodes CASSLAAVRTEAFF.

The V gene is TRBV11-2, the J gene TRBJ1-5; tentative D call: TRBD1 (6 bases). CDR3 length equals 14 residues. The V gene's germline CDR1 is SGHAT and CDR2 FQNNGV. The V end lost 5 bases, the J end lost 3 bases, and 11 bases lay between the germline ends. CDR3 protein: CASSKGGFNQPQHF. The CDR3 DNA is TGTGCCAGCAGCAAGGGGGGGTTCAATCAGCCCCAGCATTTT.

CDR3 sequence (DNA): TGTGCCAGCACAGCCAGGGGGGCAGGTGGGGGTAGTGGCTACACCTTC. Translated, it gives CASTARGAGGGSGYTF. This chain links TRBV2 with TRBJ1-2; 7 bases map to TRBD1. CDR1 SNHLY and CDR2 FYNNEI come from the germline V gene. This CDR3 comprises 16 residues. Trimming removed 7 bases from V and 7 bases from J; junction bases left unmatched: 18.

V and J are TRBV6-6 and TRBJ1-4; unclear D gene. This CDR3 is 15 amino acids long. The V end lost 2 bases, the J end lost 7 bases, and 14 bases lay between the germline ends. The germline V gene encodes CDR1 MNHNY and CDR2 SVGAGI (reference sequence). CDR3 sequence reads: CASSYPSVRGEKLFF. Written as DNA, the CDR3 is TGTGCCAGCAGTTACCCCTCGGTGCGGGGTGAAAAACTGTTTTTT.